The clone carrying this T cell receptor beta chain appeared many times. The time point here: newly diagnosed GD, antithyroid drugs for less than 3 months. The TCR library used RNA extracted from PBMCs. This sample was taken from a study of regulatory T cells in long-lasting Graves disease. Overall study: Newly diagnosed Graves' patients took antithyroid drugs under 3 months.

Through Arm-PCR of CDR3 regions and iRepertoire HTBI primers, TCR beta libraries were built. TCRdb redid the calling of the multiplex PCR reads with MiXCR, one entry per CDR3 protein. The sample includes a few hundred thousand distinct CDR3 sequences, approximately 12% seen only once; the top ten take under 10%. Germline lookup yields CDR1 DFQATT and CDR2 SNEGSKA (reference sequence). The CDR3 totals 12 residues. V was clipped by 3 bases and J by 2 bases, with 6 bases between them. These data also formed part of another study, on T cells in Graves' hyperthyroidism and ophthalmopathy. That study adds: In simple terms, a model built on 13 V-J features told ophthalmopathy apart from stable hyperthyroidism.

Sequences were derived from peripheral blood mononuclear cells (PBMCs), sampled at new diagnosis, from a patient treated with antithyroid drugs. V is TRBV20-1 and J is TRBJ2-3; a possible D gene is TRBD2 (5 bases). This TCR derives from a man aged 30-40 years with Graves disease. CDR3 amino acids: CSARRVTDTQYF. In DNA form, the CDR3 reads TGCAGTGCTAGGAGGGTCACAGATACGCAGTATTTT.